Listed below are T cell receptor beta chains from one sample, sequenced in a study of technical replicates of blood from a handful of donors. Profiled with immunoSEQ multiplex PCR; TCRdb holds only in-frame clones, not every one. The data contain under 70,000 clones, around 94% of them singletons. The specimen was T cells isolated from PBMCs. The source is a human donor in good health. CDR3s include the opening cysteine and the closing phenylalanine or tryptophan. Each record gives: J gene, D gene, V gene, clone size, CDR3 protein, CDR3 DNA. The D gene is left open where the match is weak. Size values are once, few and many counts, or a class for expanded clones, and some rows have none.

>TRBJ2-7|.|TRBV18|.
CASSPAPQGVYEQYF
TGTGCCAGCTCACCCGCACCCCAGGGCGTCTACGAGCAGTACTTC
>TRBJ2-3|TRBD1|TRBV9|.
CASSVEQGYDANQDTQYF
TGTGCCAGCAGCGTAGAACAGGGGTACGATGCTAATCAAGATACGCAGTATTTT
>TRBJ1-4|.|TRBV19|.
CASSIAYVVAVDEKLFF
TGTGCCAGTAGTATAGCTTACGTGGTGGCGGTGGATGAAAAACTGTTTTTT
>TRBJ1-1|TRBD1|TRBV19|once
CASSLIRQGQAFF
TGTGCCAGTAGTCTGATAAGACAGGGTCAAGCTTTCTTT
>TRBJ2-3|TRBD2|TRBV10-3|.
CAVQRGTSLGDTQYF
TGTGCCGTCCAGAGGGGGACTAGCCTTGGTGATACGCAGTATTTT
>TRBJ1-1|TRBD1|TRBV9|.
CASSVSGTGGTEAFF
TGTGCCAGCAGCGTATCCGGGACAGGGGGAACTGAAGCTTTCTTT
>TRBJ2-1|TRBD2|TRBV6-9|.
CASSYSGGINEQFF
TGTGCCAGCAGTTATAGCGGGGGTATCAATGAGCAGTTCTTC
>TRBJ1-1|.|TRBV19|.
CASSIHDRGGTEAFF
TGTGCCAGTAGTATCCACGATAGGGGAGGTACTGAAGCTTTCTTT
>TRBJ2-5|TRBD2|TRBV10-2|.
CATTRGLLAGSSETQYF
TGCGCCACGACCAGGGGGTTACTAGCGGGTAGTTCGGAGACCCAGTACTTC
>TRBJ2-7|TRBD1|TRBV10-3|.
CAISTSRDSFSYEQYF
TGTGCCATCAGTACTTCTCGGGACAGCTTCTCCTACGAGCAGTACTTC
>TRBJ2-7|TRBD1|TRBV18|once
CASSTRDRVYEQYF
TGTGCCAGCTCAACCCGGGACAGGGTTTACGAGCAGTACTTC
>TRBJ2-7|.|TRBV20-1|once
CSALSSYEQYF
TGCAGTGCCCTAAGTTCCTACGAGCAGTACTTC
>TRBJ2-7|TRBD2|TRBV15|once
CATSRRGTSGRSSSYEQYF
TGTGCCACCAGCAGACGTGGGACTAGCGGGCGTTCTTCCTCCTACGAGCAGTACTTC
>TRBJ1-3|TRBD1|TRBV9|.
CASSVEPWTGGASGNTIYF
TGTGCCAGCAGCGTAGAACCATGGACAGGGGGGGCCTCTGGAAACACCATATATTTT
>TRBJ2-7|TRBD2|TRBV7-2|.
CASSHGGGYEQYF
TGTGCCAGCAGCCACGGGGGGGGCTACGAGCAGTACTTC
>TRBJ2-3|TRBD1|TRBV6-1|once
CASSEPGQGAPDTQYF
TGTGCCAGCAGTGAACCGGGACAGGGGGCTCCAGATACGCAGTATTTT
>TRBJ1-2|.|TRBV6-5|.
CASSLTGYGYTF
TGTGCCAGCAGTCTCACTGGCTATGGCTACACCTTC
>TRBJ2-7|.|TRBV4-2|.
CASSQTSLATYEQYF
TGTGCCAGCAGCCAAACGTCTCTAGCAACCTACGAGCAGTACTTC
>TRBJ2-1|TRBD2|TRBV4-3|.
CASSQDVGEGLNEQFF
TGCGCCAGCAGCCAAGACGTGGGGGAGGGTCTAAATGAGCAGTTCTTC
>TRBJ2-1|TRBD2|TRBV30|.
CAWSVGGRVDEQFF
TGTGCCTGGAGTGTAGGAGGGAGGGTCGATGAGCAGTTCTTC
>TRBJ2-7|.|TRBV20-1|once
CSARVVEQYF
TGCAGTGCCCGAGTTGTTGAGCAGTACTTC
>TRBJ2-1|.|TRBV4-3|.
CASSQEREREQFF
TGCGCCAGCAGCCAAGAAAGGGAGCGTGAGCAGTTCTTC
>TRBJ2-1|.|TRBV2|few
CASGRGTYNEQFF
TGTGCCAGCGGGAGAGGGACCTACAATGAGCAGTTCTTC
>TRBJ1-3|.|TRBV7-2|.
CASSLVNSGGNTIYF
TGTGCCAGCAGCTTAGTGAACTCGGGAGGAAACACCATATATTTT
>TRBJ2-1|.|TRBV2|.
CASSEAGGYNEQFF
TGTGCCAGCAGTGAAGCGGGAGGTTACAATGAGCAGTTCTTC